Reported below is one TCR beta chain. The sample comes from a study of blood T cell repertoires in COVID-19. Study-wide background: Sites in the United States, Italy and Spain provided acute and convalescent COVID-19 samples. T cells, B-cell-depleted T cells, or PBMCs supplied cDNA or gDNA.

Trimming cost V 1 base and J 2 bases, with 12 bases left between them. The CDR3 is made up of 15 amino acids. CDR1 SGHTA and CDR2 FQGNSA come from the germline V gene. Participants' own reports of clinical history determined their cohort assignment. Methods used by the authors: Estimates of nucleated cell counts were drawn from the amplification of reference gene primers. The protocol was immunoSEQ multiplex PCR, while the TCRdb copy is restricted to in-frame clones and leaves out a portion. From that table come the V and J calls and clone size; the DNA was used to work out D and trimming. The sample lists about 250,000 clones, over 75% occurring once.

Sample: PBMCs or T cells enriched from blood (not recorded which). The sequence was collected from a woman aged 45 to 65 with acute COVID-19. The gene calls are TRBV7-2 and TRBJ2-7; D is unresolved. The CDR3 here is CASSLEAELTYEQYF. The DNA of the CDR3 is TGTGCCAGCAGCTTAGAGGCGGAGTTAACCTACGAGCAGTACTTC.